This T cell receptor (beta chain) was retrieved from a study of radiation and T cells in renal cell carcinoma (dated by TCRdb to 2020 to 2022). Some background on the complete study: The samples were drawn from a clinical trial, where primary renal cell carcinomas were treated with 15 Gy of stereotactic body radiation therapy and then removed by nephrectomy 4 weeks afterward. In total, 50 to 60 samples underwent TCR beta sequencing: roughly 25 tumors plus 27 peripheral blood samples. Across all 50 or so samples, around 4,000,000 unique CDR3 nucleotide sequences, encoding 2.5 million to 3 million unique CDR3 amino acid sequences, were identified. Study-wide conclusions, independent of this receptor: No pretreatment tumor biopsies were available, so the baseline intratumoral presence of clonotypes could not be determined. Top tumor clonotypes rose in blood from baseline to 2 weeks post-radiation, then contracted by 4 weeks, suggesting transient expansion of tumor-resident clones. With a single-armed trial design, the study had no way to address how radiation dose or scheduling affects the TCR repertoire. Dynamics of the blood repertoire were not tracked past 4 weeks after treatment.

Reading the label with the study, this specimen's time point is: blood 2 weeks post-SBRT. This sample's treatment or condition label indicates: 15 Gy SBRT to primary tumor, nephrectomy 4 weeks later. To track tumor-enriched clonotypes, serial peripheral blood was sampled from radiation-treated patients at baseline and at 2 weeks and 4 weeks after SBRT. Every patient's renal cell carcinoma showed clear cell pathology. Genomic DNA for TCR sequencing was prepared using the QIAamp DNA Blood Mini Kit (Qiagen). The analyses included just those samples that passed every quality control check. Following the manufacturer's recommendations, the immunoSEQ kit was used to generate TCR beta libraries from genomic DNA. To prepare the libraries, a first multiplex PCR with proprietary primers was run, followed by a second PCR that added unique barcodes, and a bead cleanup was done after each round. Each sample batch included a kit-provided positive control reaction and a negative control reaction. The final libraries were assessed on an Agilent 4200 TapeStation D1000 ScreenTape, pooled by volume, and quantified by qPCR. Sequencing was performed on an Illumina NextSeq500 using a MidOutput 150-cycle cartridge, with 156 Read1 cycles, 15 Index1 cycles, and the kit custom primers. The pooled library was loaded at approximately 1.1 pM with an approximately 21% PhiX control spike-in. The paper's data handling went like this. Vendor-processed data were analyzed in R, with a clonotype defined as all T cells sharing the same CDR3 nucleotide sequence. For clone abundance analyses, frequencies were normalized to the 10,000 most abundant clones per sample. Public T cell clones, which averaged fewer than five per sample, were removed prior to analysis. Tumor-enriched and baseline blood-enriched clonotypes were defined by at least a 32-fold difference in abundance between compartments. A beta-binomial differential abundance model was used to identify clonotypes that were expanded or contracted between blood time points. Tumor-blood repertoire similarity was measured with the Baroni-Urbani and Buser coefficient, and groups were compared using two-tailed Wilcoxon tests in R. TCRdb obtained this table from immuneACCESS and retained in-frame rearrangements with V and J assigned. These tables miss some clones; where compared with another copy, unresolved V genes account for less than half of the shortfall, and the remainder is unexplained. V, J and clone size were drawn from that table, and D and trimming were deduced from the DNA. The sample table contains 150,000 to 190,000 clones; only one count was recorded for roughly 90% of them. Under 15% of the sample is taken by the ten largest.

A remark on this clone: The target of this receptor is not known. Nothing much larger sits one base from this clone, and base qualities are not available.

This clonotype originated in a woman aged 45-59 years with renal cell carcinoma. The sequenced sample was blood, obtained from a patient whose treatment included radiotherapy and nephrectomy.

The nucleotide sequence reads as follows: TGTGCCAGCAGCTGGCCAGGGGGCTTTAACACTGAAGCTTTCTTT. Its protein product is CASSWPGGFNTEAFF. The chain is encoded by TRBV7-9 joined to TRBJ1-1; 8 bases in between match TRBD1. CDR1 and CDR2, per the germline V gene (reference sequence), are SEHNR and FQNEAQ. Reading from cysteine to phenylalanine, the CDR3 counts 15 amino acids. Only the CDR3 part of the read is kept: 45 bases, read in frame from the first base. Unmatched junction bases come to 6, with V trimmed by 4 bases and J by 2 bases.